This T cell receptor (beta chain) was retrieved from a study of T cell clonotyping in hematopoietic cell transplantation. This clone was observed a few times. Germline CDR1 ENHRY, CDR2 SYGVKD. V was trimmed by 1 base and J by 10 bases, leaving 19 bases between them. The CDR3 consists of 15 residues. TCRdb's table, derived via immunoSEQ multiplex PCR, lists solely in-frame clones and lacks some. The table records 16,000 or so clones, 60% to 85% of them present only once. The rearrangement links TRBV10-3 to TRBJ1-2; D is possibly TRBD1 (5 bases). The source material was peripheral blood mononuclear cells. The clonotype was recovered from a woman aged 60-70 years in good health. Some clones in this sample may be carry-over from other donors' samples. The CDR3: CAISEYGTSEDTYTF. CDR3 bases: TGTGCCATCAGTGAGTATGGGACGAGTGAGGATACCTACACCTTC.